Below, one TCR beta chain is given with its context. The antigen remains undetermined. This entry belongs to a study of response to subunit inactivated influenza vaccine. Study conclusions and caveats: T cells newly recruited by each seasonal influenza vaccination are few, the authors suggested.

The V gene lost 0 bases and the J gene lost 4 bases, with 15 bases spanning the gap. The CDR3 contains 16 residues. The germline V gene encodes CDR1 DFQATT and CDR2 SNEGSKA (reference sequence). MiXCR, applied by TCRdb to the RT-PCR reads, yields one record per CDR3 protein. The sample lists hundreds of thousands of distinct CDR3 sequences; over 25% were seen once. The TCR originated in a middle-aged man who received an inactivated influenza vaccine. The chain recombines TRBV20-1 with TRBJ2-2; a weak D match, TRBD2 (5 bases). This specimen consisted of CD4+ T cells sorted from PBMCs, obtained 4 to 6 days after vaccination. The CDR3 bases are TGCAGTGCTAGAGATCTTCTCCGGGGATCCACCGGGGAGCTGTTTTTT. Encoded protein: CSARDLLRGSTGELFF.